These 24 T cell receptor beta chains were all obtained from the same sample, sequenced in a study of cytomegalovirus exposure and HLA in healthy donors. Primers included in the PCR were 60 Vbeta and 13 Jbeta primers. TCRdb's copy holds only in-frame clones and misses some; the assay was immunoSEQ multiplex PCR. This table has about 77,000 clones, roughly 74% appearing once. The sample taken for sequencing was PBMCs. The receptor source for this set is a man between 35 and 55 years old in good health and CMV-seronegative.

The rearrangement uses TRBV7-2 and TRBJ1-2, with 7 bases matching TRBD1. The CDR3 is 15 amino acids. The germline V gene encodes CDR1 SGHTA and CDR2 FQGNSA. The ends lost 6 bases at V and 1 base at J; junction bases unmatched: 8. The CDR3 protein is CASRSNRGYNYGYTF. The CDR3 DNA follows: TGTGCCAGCAGGTCAAACAGGGGTTATAACTATGGCTACACCTTC.

This clone was detected only a few times. The V call is TRBV9, the J call TRBJ2-6; possible D gene TRBD1, 5 bases. V was trimmed by 0 bases and J by 9 bases, leaving 7 bases between them. Germline CDR1 reads SGDLS; CDR2 reads YYNGEE. This CDR3 region has 13 residues. CDR3: CASSVDRNNVLTF. The CDR3 DNA reads as TGTGCCAGCAGCGTAGACAGGAACAACGTCCTGACTTTC. The variable domain in full, with the rest retrieved from reference TRBV9 and TRBJ2-6, is DSGVTQTPKHLITATGQRVTLRCSPRSGDLSVYWYQQSLDQGLQFLIQYYNGEERAKGNILERFSAQQFPDLHSELNLSSLELGDSALYFCASSVDRNNVLTFGAGSRLTVL.

The gene calls are TRBV6-1 and TRBJ1-5, with D maybe TRBD1 (5 bases). The V gene's germline CDR1 is MNHNS and CDR2 SASEGT. Trimming cost V 7 bases and J 5 bases, with 18 bases left between them. The length of the CDR3 is 15 residues. As DNA, the CDR3 is TGTGCCAGCACCGAACAGGCCGACGCCCATCAGCCCCAGCATTTT. Translation gives CASTEQADAHQPQHF.

This sequence joins TRBV6-5 and TRBJ2-5; 11 positions agree with TRBD1. The J call may be wrong; the DNA end is better matched by TRBJ2-7. Looked up from germline, CDR1 is MNHEY and CDR2 is SVGAGI. CDR3 length equals 14 residues. CDR3 in amino acids: CASSLGQGVYEQYF. DNA for the CDR3: TGTGCCAGCTCCCTGGGACAGGGGGTCTACGAGCAGTACTTC.

V and J are TRBV7-2 and TRBJ2-1; 12 bases match TRBD2. With 8 bases clipped from V and 7 bases from J, the junction kept 9 bases outside the gene matches. The CDR3 is 15 residues long. Germline V gives CDR1 SGHTA, CDR2 FQGNSA. Here the CDR3 reads CASGLAGGPGNEQFF. Written as DNA, the CDR3 is TGTGCCAGCGGGCTAGCGGGGGGGCCTGGGAATGAGCAGTTCTTC.

Worth noting for this clone: At one boundary the junction diverges from the germline segment, which might be a read error. The J gene is TRBJ1-3, the V gene TRBV4-1; D is possibly TRBD1 (5 bases). The CDR3 contains 16 residues. Germline CDR1 MGHRA, CDR2 YSYEKL. The CDR3 region has the DNA TGCCCCAGCAGCCAAGGTAGGGGAAGTTCTCGAAACACCATATCTTTT. The encoded protein is CPSSQGRGSSRNTISF.

The J gene is TRBJ2-2, the V gene TRBV5-1, with a weak D call TRBD1 (6 bases). The ends were cut back, 1 base at V and 6 bases at J, with 19 bases in the middle. The CDR3 spans 17 residues. From germline, CDR1 is SGHRS and CDR2 YFSETQ. The CDR3 loop reads CASSLSLVGATAGELFF. CDR3 sequence (DNA): TGCGCCAGCAGCTTGTCGTTGGTGGGGGCTACGGCCGGGGAGCTGTTTTTT.

The V gene is TRBV27, the J gene TRBJ1-4, with 7 bases fitting TRBD1. CDR1 and CDR2 (germline): MNHEY, SMNVEV (reference sequence). V was pared by 3 bases and J by 2 bases, with 0 bases of the junction left unmatched. CDR3 length: 14 amino acids. The CDR3 is CASSFRGTNEKLFF. CDR3 DNA: TGTGCCAGCAGTTTCAGGGGGACTAATGAAAAACTGTTTTTT.

In nucleotides, the CDR3 is TGTGCCAGCTCAACGAACAGGGCTGGTAGCAATCAGCCCCAGCATTTT. It codes for CASSTNRAGSNQPQHF. This chain connects TRBV18 to TRBJ1-5; TRBD1 is a possible D gene (6 bases). The V end was cut by 5 bases, the J end by 0 bases, with 14 bases between. Germline values: CDR1 KGHSH, CDR2 LQKENI. The CDR3 has 16 amino acids.

The chain links TRBV9 to TRBJ1-2, with TRBD1 as a possible D gene (6 bases). Between the trimmed V and J ends, which lost 0 bases and 11 bases, there was a span of 11 bases. This CDR3 has 12 residues. CDR1 SGDLS and CDR2 YYNGEE come from the germline V gene. This chain's CDR3 is CASSVGGGRYTF. The CDR3 nucleotides read TGTGCCAGCAGCGTAGGAGGGGGAAGGTACACCTTC.

In this sample, this clone turned up a few times. V usage is TRBV7-9 and J usage is TRBJ2-7, with D possibly being TRBD1 (5 bases). Germline values: CDR1 SEHNR, CDR2 FQNEAQ (reference sequence). The CDR3 loop spans 13 amino acids. Trimming shortened V by 8 bases and J by 0 bases, and 11 bases separated the two germline ends. Here the CDR3 DNA reads TGTGCCAGCCAACTGGACAACTCCTACGAGCAGTACTTC. As protein: CASQLDNSYEQYF.

This clone came up once. The chain carries TRBV11-2 and TRBJ1-1; D call uncertain. The germline V gene has CDR1 SGHAT and CDR2 FQNNGV. The V gene lost 0 bases and the J gene lost 5 bases, with 7 bases spanning the gap. CDR3 length: 13 amino acids. This CDR3 reads CASSLDAGTEAFF. The CDR3 nucleotides read TGTGCCAGCAGCTTAGATGCGGGGACTGAAGCTTTCTTT.

This clone was detected only a few times. CDR3 amino acids: CASSVTGVTEAFF. The CDR3 DNA reads TGTGCCAGCAGTGTGACAGGGGTAACTGAAGCTTTCTTT. This chain links TRBV6-6 with TRBJ1-1; 8 nucleotides line up with TRBD1. The CDR3 has 13 amino acids. The ends lost 5 bases at V and 5 bases at J; junction bases unmatched: 4. Germline lookup yields CDR1 MNHNY and CDR2 SVGAGI (reference sequence).

The chain recombines TRBV4-3 with TRBJ2-5, with TRBD1 matching over 9 bases. Unmatched junction bases numbered 6, after V lost 2 bases and J lost 5 bases. CDR1 and CDR2 from the germline V gene are LGHNA and YSLEER. The CDR3 covers 15 residues. Here the CDR3 reads CASSQTGQGWETQYF. CDR3 bases: TGCGCCAGCAGCCAAACTGGACAGGGGTGGGAGACCCAGTACTTC.

V is TRBV6-1 and J is TRBJ2-7; 8 bases are a match to TRBD1. This CDR3 is 15 amino acids long. The V and J ends lost 7 bases and 6 bases, in that order; junction bases with no gene match: 14. The V gene's germline CDR1 is MNHNS and CDR2 SASEGT. The CDR3 sequence is CASIIRETGDIEQYF. Written as DNA, the CDR3 is TGTGCCAGCATTATACGCGAGACAGGGGATATCGAGCAGTACTTC.

There are a few counts of this clone. This sequence joins TRBV6-5 and TRBJ1-1; TRBD1 aligns across 7 bases. The CDR3 spans 15 residues. Germline V lookup: CDR1 MNHEY, CDR2 SVGAGI. V lost 4 bases and J lost 5; bases outside the gene matches: 10. CDR3: CASSSNPTGRTEAFF. DNA of the CDR3: TGTGCCAGCAGTTCGAACCCGACAGGGCGGACTGAAGCTTTCTTT.

The chain combines TRBV4-1 with TRBJ2-1; 7 bases align to TRBD1. V trimming: 4 bases; J trimming: 0 bases; junction bases outside the gene matches: 6. This CDR3 has 16 amino acids. Germline-derived CDR1 and CDR2 are MGHRA and YSYEKL. CDR3 protein: CASSPDGDSSYNEQFF. Here the CDR3 DNA reads TGCGCCAGCAGCCCCGATGGGGACAGCTCCTACAATGAGCAGTTCTTC.

V is TRBV2 and J is TRBJ1-3, with D perhaps TRBD1 (6 bases). V lost 5 bases, J lost 4 bases, and 12 bases lay in between. The CDR3 runs to 14 residues. Germline CDR1 reads SNHLY; CDR2 reads FYNNEI. In DNA, the CDR3 is TGTGCCAGCAGTACACAGGGAATCGGAAACACCATATATTTT. Its protein is CASSTQGIGNTIYF.

This rearrangement joins TRBV7-3 to TRBJ1-1; 10 nucleotides match TRBD1. The V gene's germline CDR1 is SGHTA and CDR2 FQGTGA. The CDR3 runs 15 residues. Trimming at V came to 3 bases and at J to 4 bases, leaving 5 bases not matched to a gene. The CDR3 sequence is CASSLTGGLGTEAFF. The CDR3 DNA reads TGTGCCAGCAGCTTGACAGGGGGCCTGGGCACTGAAGCTTTCTTT.

The sample holds a few counts of this clone. The chain uses TRBV28 and TRBJ1-1, with D hard to call. Germline values: CDR1 MDHEN, CDR2 SYDVKM. V was pared by 1 base and J by 4 bases, with 7 bases between. The CDR3 is 13 amino acids. DNA for the CDR3: TGTGCCAGCAGTTTATCAGCGGGCACTGAAGCTTTCTTT. As protein: CASSLSAGTEAFF.

The chain combines TRBV5-6 with TRBJ2-2; a weak D match, TRBD1 (5 bases). Trimming shortened V by 4 bases and J by 3 bases, and 13 bases separated the two germline ends. Germline V gene sequence: CDR1 SGHDT, CDR2 YYEEEE. The CDR3 has 15 residues. The chain's CDR3 is CASSIAWGDTGELFF. The CDR3 nucleotides read TGTGCCAGCAGCATAGCATGGGGCGACACCGGGGAGCTGTTTTTT.

This chain joins TRBV18 and TRBJ2-7, with a weak D call TRBD2 (5 bases). CDR3 length: 18 residues. Trimming shortened V by 3 bases and J by 7 bases, and 28 bases separated the two germline ends. Germline CDR1 and CDR2: KGHSH and LQKENI. Written as DNA, the CDR3 is TGTGCCAGCTCACCGGTCAACGGGATGCCCCCTTGGAAGATTGAGCAGTACTTC. Protein: CASSPVNGMPPWKIEQYF.

CDR3 protein: CASSGGGLALDTQYF. The CDR3 region has the DNA TGTGCCAGCAGTGGGGGTGGGCTAGCGTTGGATACGCAGTATTTT. V and J are TRBV5-4 and TRBJ2-3; maybe TRBD2 (6 bases). This CDR3 contains 15 residues. The V gene's germline CDR1 is SGHNT and CDR2 YYREEE (reference sequence). Trimming took off 5 bases at V and 6 bases at J, with 19 bases between the two ends.

The V gene is TRBV4-2, the J gene TRBJ2-5; TRBD2 matches at 11 bases. Matching the DNA end better, TRBJ2-7 makes the J call doubtful. Per the germline V gene, CDR1 is LGHNA and CDR2 is YNFKEQ. The CDR3 sequence is 19 residues long. Here the CDR3 reads CASSPSPLAGGLSSYEQYF. The CDR3 nucleotides are TGTGCCAGCAGCCCGTCCCCGCTAGCGGGGGGACTTAGCTCCTACGAGCAGTACTTC.